This entry describes one TCR beta chain. What it binds is not known. The data were taken from a study of vaccination effects on CD4 cells after COVID-19. The study's findings and limits: The study, lacking early post-infection timepoints, had few convalescent patients.

The V and J ends lost 8 bases and 6 bases, in that order; junction bases with no gene match: 2. Germline CDR1 and CDR2: SNHLY and FYNNEI. This CDR3 is 13 amino acids long. Data came from immunoSEQ multiplex PCR; TCRdb stores just in-frame clones and leaves some out. Seen here are roughly 53,000 clones, just under 80% observed once, and the top ten hold 5.5% to 7%. Ahead of sequencing, the ViraFEST assay grew antigen-specific CD4+ T cells using viral peptide pools. Researchers isolated CD4+ T cells once approximately ten days of culture had elapsed. The study found no prior SARS-CoV-2 infection in the vaccine recipients, who tested negative for nucleocapsid antibodies. IL-2 medium took the place of half the medium on both days 3 and 7.

This chain connects TRBV2 to TRBJ2-2, with 11 bases that match TRBD2. Sequenced material: CD4+ T cells from PBMCs cultured with HCoV-OC43 spike peptides, taken before COVID-19 vaccination. Subset defined: HCoV-OC43 spike overlapping peptide pool stimulation. This TCR was sampled from a human donor who received a COVID-19 vaccine. The CDR3 loop reads CASVAGGSGELFF. The CDR3 bases are TGTGCCAGCGTAGCGGGGGGGTCCGGGGAGCTGTTTTTT.